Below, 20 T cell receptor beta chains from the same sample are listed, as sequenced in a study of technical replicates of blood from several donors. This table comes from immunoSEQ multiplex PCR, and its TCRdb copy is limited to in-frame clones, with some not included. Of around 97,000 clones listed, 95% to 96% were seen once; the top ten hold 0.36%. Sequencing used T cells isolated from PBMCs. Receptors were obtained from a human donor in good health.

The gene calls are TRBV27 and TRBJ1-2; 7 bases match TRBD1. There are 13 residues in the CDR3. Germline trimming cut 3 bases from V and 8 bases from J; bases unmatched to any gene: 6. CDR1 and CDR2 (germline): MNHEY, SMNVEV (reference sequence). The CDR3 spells CASSLKGAEGYTF. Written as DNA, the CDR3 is TGTGCCAGCAGTTTGAAGGGGGCCGAGGGCTACACCTTC.

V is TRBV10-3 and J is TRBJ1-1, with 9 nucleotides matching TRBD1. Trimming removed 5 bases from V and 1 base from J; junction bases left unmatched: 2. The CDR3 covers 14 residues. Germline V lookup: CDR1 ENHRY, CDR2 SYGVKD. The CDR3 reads CAISRGQGNTEAFF. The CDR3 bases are TGTGCCATCAGTCGGGGACAGGGGAACACTGAAGCTTTCTTT.

The CDR3 nucleotides read TGTGCCAGCAGTTACGGGACAGGGACCTACGAGCAGTACTTC. Translated: CASSYGTGTYEQYF. The genes are TRBV6-5 and TRBJ2-7; 9 bases line up with TRBD1. The CDR3 length is 14 residues. The V segment lost 2 bases and the J segment 2 bases; nucleotides outside the gene matches: 1. From germline, CDR1 is MNHEY and CDR2 SVGAGI.

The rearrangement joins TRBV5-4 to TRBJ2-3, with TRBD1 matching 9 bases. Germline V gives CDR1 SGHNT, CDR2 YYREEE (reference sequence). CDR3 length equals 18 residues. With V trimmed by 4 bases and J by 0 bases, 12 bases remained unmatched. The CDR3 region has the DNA TGTGCCAGCAGCCTACAGGGGGCGTGGGGGTCTAGCACAGATACGCAGTATTTT. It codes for CASSLQGAWGSSTDTQYF. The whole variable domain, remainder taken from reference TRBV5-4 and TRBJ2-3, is ETGVTQSPTHLIKTRGQQVTLRCSSQSGHNTVSWYQQALGQGPQFIFQYYREEENGRGNFPPRFSGLQFPNYSSELNVNALELDDSALYLCASSLQGAWGSSTDTQYFGPGTRLTVL.

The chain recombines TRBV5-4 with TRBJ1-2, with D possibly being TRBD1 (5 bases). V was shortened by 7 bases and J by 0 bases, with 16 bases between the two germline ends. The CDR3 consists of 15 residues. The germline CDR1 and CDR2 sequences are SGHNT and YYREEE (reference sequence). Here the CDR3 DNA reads TGTGCCAGCCGTTCATTCGGGGGTCCTAACTATGGCTACACCTTC. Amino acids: CASRSFGGPNYGYTF.

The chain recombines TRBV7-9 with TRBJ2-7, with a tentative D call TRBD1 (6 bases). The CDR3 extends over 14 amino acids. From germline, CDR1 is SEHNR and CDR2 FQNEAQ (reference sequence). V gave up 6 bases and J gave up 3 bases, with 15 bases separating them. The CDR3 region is CASRRDTWGYEQYF. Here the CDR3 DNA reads TGTGCCAGCAGGAGGGACACCTGGGGCTACGAGCAGTACTTC.

CDR3 in DNA: TGTGCCAGCAGTCCATGGGGGGGAACCTACGAGCAGTACTTC. It encodes CASSPWGGTYEQYF. The genes are TRBV28 and TRBJ2-7; 7 nucleotides match TRBD2. Germline V gene sequence: CDR1 MDHEN, CDR2 SYDVKM. J gave up 2 bases and V 5 bases, and 6 bases lay outside the gene matches. The CDR3 contains 14 residues. Looking up the rest from reference TRBV28 and TRBJ2-7 gives the full variable domain: DVKVTQSSRYLVKRTGEKVFLECVQDMDHENMFWYRQDPGLGLRLIYFSYDVKMKEKGDIPEGYSVSREKKERFSLILESASTNQTSMYLCASSPWGGTYEQYFGPGTRLTVT.

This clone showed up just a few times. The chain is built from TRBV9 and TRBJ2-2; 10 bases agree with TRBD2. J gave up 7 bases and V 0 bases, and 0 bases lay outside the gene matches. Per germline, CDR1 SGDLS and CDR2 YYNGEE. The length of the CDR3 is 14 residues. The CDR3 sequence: CASSVGLAGGELFF. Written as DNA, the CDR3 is TGTGCCAGCAGCGTAGGACTAGCGGGCGGGGAGCTGTTTTTT.

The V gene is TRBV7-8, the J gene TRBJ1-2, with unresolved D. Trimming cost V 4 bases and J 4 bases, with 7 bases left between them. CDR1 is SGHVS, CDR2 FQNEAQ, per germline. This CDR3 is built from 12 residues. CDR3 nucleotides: TGTGCCAGCAGCTCCCTCGGCTATGGCTACACCTTC. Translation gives CASSSLGYGYTF.

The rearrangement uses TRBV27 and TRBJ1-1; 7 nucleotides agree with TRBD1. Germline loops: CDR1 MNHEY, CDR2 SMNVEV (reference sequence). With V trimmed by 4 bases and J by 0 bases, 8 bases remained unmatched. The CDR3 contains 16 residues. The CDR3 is CASSSSRGEVNTEAFF. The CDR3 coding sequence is TGTGCCAGCAGTTCTTCCAGGGGGGAGGTGAACACTGAAGCTTTCTTT.

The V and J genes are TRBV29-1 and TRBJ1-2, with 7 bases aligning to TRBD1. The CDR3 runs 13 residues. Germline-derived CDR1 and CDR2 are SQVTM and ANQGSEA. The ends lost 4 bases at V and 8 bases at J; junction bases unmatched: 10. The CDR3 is CSVGPTGAGGYTF. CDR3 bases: TGCAGCGTTGGGCCAACAGGGGCAGGCGGCTACACCTTC.

CDR3 DNA sequence: TGTGCCTGGACACCGGGAGGGTATGGCTACACCTTC. This codes for CAWTPGGYGYTF. The chain uses TRBV30 and TRBJ1-2; D is unclear. V was cut by 4 bases and J by 5 bases, with 11 bases left in between. The CDR3 contains 12 residues. From germline, CDR1 is GTSNPN and CDR2 SVGIG (reference sequence). The whole variable domain, remainder taken from reference TRBV30 and TRBJ1-2, is SQTIHQWPATLVQPVGSPLSLECTVEGTSNPNLYWYRQAAGRGLQLLFYSVGIGQISSEVPQNLSASRPQDRQFILSSKKLLLSDSGFYLCAWTPGGYGYTFGSGTRLTVV.

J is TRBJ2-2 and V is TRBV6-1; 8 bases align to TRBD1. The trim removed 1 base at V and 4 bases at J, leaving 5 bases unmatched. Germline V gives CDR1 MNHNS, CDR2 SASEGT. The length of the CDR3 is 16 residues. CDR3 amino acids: CASSEGTGTITGELFF. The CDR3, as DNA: TGTGCCAGCAGTGAAGGGACAGGGACGATCACCGGGGAGCTGTTTTTT.

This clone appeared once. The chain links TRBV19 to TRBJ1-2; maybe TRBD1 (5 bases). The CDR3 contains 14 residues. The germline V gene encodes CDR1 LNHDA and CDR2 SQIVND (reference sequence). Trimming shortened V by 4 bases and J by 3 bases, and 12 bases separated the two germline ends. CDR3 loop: CASSTGREDYGYTF. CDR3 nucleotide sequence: TGTGCCAGTAGTACGGGCAGGGAGGACTATGGCTACACCTTC.

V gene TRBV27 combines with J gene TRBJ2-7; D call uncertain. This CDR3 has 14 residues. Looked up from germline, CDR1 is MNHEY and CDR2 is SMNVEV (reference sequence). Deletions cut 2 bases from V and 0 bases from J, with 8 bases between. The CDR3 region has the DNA TGTGCCAGCAGTTTAGGCAGAAGCTCCTACGAGCAGTACTTC. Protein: CASSLGRSSYEQYF.

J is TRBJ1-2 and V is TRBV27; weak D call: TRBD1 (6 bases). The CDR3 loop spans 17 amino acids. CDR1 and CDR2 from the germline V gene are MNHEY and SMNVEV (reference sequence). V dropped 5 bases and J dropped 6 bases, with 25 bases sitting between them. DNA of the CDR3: TGTGCCAGCAGTCATGAAACTATACTGGGGACAATCCATGGCTACACCTTC. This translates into CASSHETILGTIHGYTF.

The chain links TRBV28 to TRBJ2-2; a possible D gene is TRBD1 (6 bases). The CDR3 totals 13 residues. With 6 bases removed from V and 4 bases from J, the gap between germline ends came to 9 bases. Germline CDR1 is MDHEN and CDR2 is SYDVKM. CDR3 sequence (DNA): TGTGCCAGCAGGACAGGTGTCACCGGGGAGCTGTTTTTT. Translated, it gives CASRTGVTGELFF.

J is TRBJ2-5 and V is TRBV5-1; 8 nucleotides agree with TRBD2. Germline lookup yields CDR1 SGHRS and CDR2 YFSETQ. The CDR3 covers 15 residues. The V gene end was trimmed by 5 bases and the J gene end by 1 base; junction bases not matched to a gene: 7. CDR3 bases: TGCGCCAGCAGTTTTAGCACTAGCGGCCAAGAGACCCAGTACTTC. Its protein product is CASSFSTSGQETQYF. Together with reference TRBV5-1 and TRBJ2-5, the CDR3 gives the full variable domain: KAGVTQTPRYLIKTRGQQVTLSCSPISGHRSVSWYQQTPGQGLQFLFEYFSETQRNKGNFPGRFSGRQFSNSRSEMNVSTLELGDSALYLCASSFSTSGQETQYFGPGTRLLVL.

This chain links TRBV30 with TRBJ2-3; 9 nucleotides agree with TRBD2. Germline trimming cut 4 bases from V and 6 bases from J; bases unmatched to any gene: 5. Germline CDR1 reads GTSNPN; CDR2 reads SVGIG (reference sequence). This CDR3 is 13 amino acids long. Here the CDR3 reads CAWTSGTADTQYF. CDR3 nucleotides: TGTGCCTGGACTAGCGGGACTGCGGATACGCAGTATTTT.

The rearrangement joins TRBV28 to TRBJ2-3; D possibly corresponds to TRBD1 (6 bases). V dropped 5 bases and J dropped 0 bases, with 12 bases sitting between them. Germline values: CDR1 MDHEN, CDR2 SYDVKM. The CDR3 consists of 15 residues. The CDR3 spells CASSLRDISTDTQYF. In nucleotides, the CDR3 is TGTGCCAGCAGTCTCCGGGACATTAGCACAGATACGCAGTATTTT. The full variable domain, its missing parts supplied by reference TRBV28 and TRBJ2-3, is DVKVTQSSRYLVKRTGEKVFLECVQDMDHENMFWYRQDPGLGLRLIYFSYDVKMKEKGDIPEGYSVSREKKERFSLILESASTNQTSMYLCASSLRDISTDTQYFGPGTRLTVL.